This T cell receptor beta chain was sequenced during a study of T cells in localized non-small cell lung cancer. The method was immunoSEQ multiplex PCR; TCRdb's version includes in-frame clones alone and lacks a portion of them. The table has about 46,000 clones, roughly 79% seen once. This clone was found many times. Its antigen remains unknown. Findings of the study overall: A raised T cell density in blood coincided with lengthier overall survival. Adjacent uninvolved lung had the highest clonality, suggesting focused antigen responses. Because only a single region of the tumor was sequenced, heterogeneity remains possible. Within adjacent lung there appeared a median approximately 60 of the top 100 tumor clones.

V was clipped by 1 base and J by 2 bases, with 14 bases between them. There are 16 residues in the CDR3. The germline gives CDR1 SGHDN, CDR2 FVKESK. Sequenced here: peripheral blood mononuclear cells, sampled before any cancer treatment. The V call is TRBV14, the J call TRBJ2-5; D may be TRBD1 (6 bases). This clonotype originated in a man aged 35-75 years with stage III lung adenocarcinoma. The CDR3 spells CASSQGSGHIQETQYF. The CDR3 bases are TGTGCCAGCAGCCAAGGGTCGGGACACATTCAAGAGACCCAGTACTTC.